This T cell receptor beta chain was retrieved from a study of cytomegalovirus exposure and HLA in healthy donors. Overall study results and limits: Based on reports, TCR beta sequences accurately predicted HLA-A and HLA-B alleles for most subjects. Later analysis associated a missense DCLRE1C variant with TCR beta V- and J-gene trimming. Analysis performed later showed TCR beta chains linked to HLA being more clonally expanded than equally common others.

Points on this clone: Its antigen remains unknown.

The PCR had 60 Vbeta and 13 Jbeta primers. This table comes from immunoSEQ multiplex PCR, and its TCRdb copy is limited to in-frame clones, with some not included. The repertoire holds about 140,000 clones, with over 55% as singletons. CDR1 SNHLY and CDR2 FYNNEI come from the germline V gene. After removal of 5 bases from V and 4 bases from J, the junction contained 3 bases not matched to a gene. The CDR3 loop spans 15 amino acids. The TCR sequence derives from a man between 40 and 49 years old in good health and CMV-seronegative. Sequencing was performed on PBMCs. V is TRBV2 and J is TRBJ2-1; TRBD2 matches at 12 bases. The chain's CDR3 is CASSPGTSGYNEQFF. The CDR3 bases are TGTGCCAGCAGTCCCGGGACTAGCGGGTACAATGAGCAGTTCTTC.